A selection of T cell receptor beta chains follows, all from one sample in a study of blood T cell repertoires in COVID-19. Only in-frame clones appear in the TCRdb table, and some are missing; sequencing was by immunoSEQ multiplex PCR. The sample lists 210,000 or so clones, roughly 81% occurring once. Sequencing was carried out using peripheral blood. The receptor set was obtained from a woman aged 45 to 65 with active or convalescent COVID-19. CDR3s include the opening cysteine and the closing phenylalanine or tryptophan. The D gene is left open where the match is weak. Clone size appears in some rows only: once, few, many, or a class for an expanded clone.

D gene,J gene,clone size,V gene,CDR3 length,CDR3 DNA,CDR3 protein
-,TRBJ1-1,-,TRBV18,14,TGTGCCAGCTCATCCTCAGGGTGGGACACTGAAGCTTTCTTT,CASSSSGWDTEAFF
-,TRBJ1-5,-,TRBV6-5,14,TGTGCCAGCAGGCAGGGGAGCCTCAATCAGCCCCAGCATTTT,CASRQGSLNQPQHF
-,TRBJ1-3,-,TRBV18,17,TGTACCAGCTCACCACAGCACGGGGTTTCAGCTGGAAACACCATATATTTT,CTSSPQHGVSAGNTIYF
-,TRBJ1-1,few,TRBV19,13,TGTGCCAGTAGTATTCGGGGGGTATTCGAAGCTTTCTTT,CASSIRGVFEAFF
-,TRBJ2-1,-,TRBV1,15,TGCACCAGCAGCGCCGGACAGAGACCTAACAATGAGCAGTTCTTC,CTSSAGQRPNNEQFF
TRBD2,TRBJ2-7,-,TRBV5-4,17,TGTGCCAGCAGCTTGGGTACTAGCGGGAGGTCCCATAGCGAGCAGTACTTC,CASSLGTSGRSHSEQYF
TRBD1,TRBJ2-2,-,TRBV9,15,TGTGCCAGCAGCGTGACAGGGGCCAACACCGGGGAGCTGTTTTTT,CASSVTGANTGELFF
-,TRBJ2-7,once,TRBV7-9,13,TGTGCCAGCAGCCGTACCCCAGGGGCGTCTGAGTACTTC,CASSRTPGASEYF
-,TRBJ1-2,-,TRBV9,14,TGTGCCAGCAGCGCGCGGGCGGTCGACTATGGCTACACCTTC,CASSARAVDYGYTF
-,TRBJ1-4,-,TRBV24-1,13,TGTGCCACCAGTGGGAGTCGCGCTGAAAAACTGTTTTTT,CATSGSRAEKLFF
-,TRBJ1-3,-,TRBV28,14,TGTGCCAGCAGCCCCCCAGGGCACGGAAACACCATATATTTT,CASSPPGHGNTIYF
TRBD1,TRBJ2-5,-,TRBV11-3,14,TGTGCCAGCAGCCTCCGGGACAGCCAAGAGACCCAGTACTTC,CASSLRDSQETQYF
-,TRBJ1-5,-,TRBV2,16,TGTGCCAGCGCAGGGCGGAGTGCAGGGTTCAATCAGCCCCAGCATTTT,CASAGRSAGFNQPQHF
TRBD2,TRBJ2-7,-,TRBV5-1,14,TGCGCCAGCAGCTTGGCCAGCGGGACGGACGAGCAGTACTTC,CASSLASGTDEQYF
-,TRBJ1-2,once,TRBV25-1,15,TGTGCCAGCAGTGGGACACAGGGAGCGGCGGCTGGCTACACCTTC,CASSGTQGAAAGYTF
-,TRBJ1-5,-,TRBV28,17,TGTGCCAGCAGTTTTACCGTCCAGGCCGATAGCAATCAGCCCCAGCATTTT,CASSFTVQADSNQPQHF
TRBD1,TRBJ1-1,once,TRBV7-6,19,TGTGCCAGCAGCTTAAGATCAGACAGGGGGCGCGTGGTGAACACTGAAGCTTTCTTT,CASSLRSDRGRVVNTEAFF
-,TRBJ2-1,-,TRBV30,13,TGTGCCTGGTCGGGACTAGGGGGCAGTGAGCAGTTCTTC,CAWSGLGGSEQFF
TRBD1,TRBJ2-3,-,TRBV6-4,15,TGTGCCAGCAGGGACCGGGACAGGTTAACAGATACGCAGTATTTT,CASRDRDRLTDTQYF
TRBD1,TRBJ2-2,-,TRBV30,15,TGTGCCTGGTCCAGGACAGGGGGCCCCACCGGGGAGCTGTTTTTT,CAWSRTGGPTGELFF
TRBD1,TRBJ2-3,-,TRBV5-1,14,TGCGCCAGCAGCCCCGGACAGGACACAGATACGCAGTATTTT,CASSPGQDTDTQYF
TRBD1,TRBJ2-7,once,TRBV27,15,TGTGCCAGCAGTTTAGGGACAGGGTGGACCTACGAGCAGTACTTC,CASSLGTGWTYEQYF